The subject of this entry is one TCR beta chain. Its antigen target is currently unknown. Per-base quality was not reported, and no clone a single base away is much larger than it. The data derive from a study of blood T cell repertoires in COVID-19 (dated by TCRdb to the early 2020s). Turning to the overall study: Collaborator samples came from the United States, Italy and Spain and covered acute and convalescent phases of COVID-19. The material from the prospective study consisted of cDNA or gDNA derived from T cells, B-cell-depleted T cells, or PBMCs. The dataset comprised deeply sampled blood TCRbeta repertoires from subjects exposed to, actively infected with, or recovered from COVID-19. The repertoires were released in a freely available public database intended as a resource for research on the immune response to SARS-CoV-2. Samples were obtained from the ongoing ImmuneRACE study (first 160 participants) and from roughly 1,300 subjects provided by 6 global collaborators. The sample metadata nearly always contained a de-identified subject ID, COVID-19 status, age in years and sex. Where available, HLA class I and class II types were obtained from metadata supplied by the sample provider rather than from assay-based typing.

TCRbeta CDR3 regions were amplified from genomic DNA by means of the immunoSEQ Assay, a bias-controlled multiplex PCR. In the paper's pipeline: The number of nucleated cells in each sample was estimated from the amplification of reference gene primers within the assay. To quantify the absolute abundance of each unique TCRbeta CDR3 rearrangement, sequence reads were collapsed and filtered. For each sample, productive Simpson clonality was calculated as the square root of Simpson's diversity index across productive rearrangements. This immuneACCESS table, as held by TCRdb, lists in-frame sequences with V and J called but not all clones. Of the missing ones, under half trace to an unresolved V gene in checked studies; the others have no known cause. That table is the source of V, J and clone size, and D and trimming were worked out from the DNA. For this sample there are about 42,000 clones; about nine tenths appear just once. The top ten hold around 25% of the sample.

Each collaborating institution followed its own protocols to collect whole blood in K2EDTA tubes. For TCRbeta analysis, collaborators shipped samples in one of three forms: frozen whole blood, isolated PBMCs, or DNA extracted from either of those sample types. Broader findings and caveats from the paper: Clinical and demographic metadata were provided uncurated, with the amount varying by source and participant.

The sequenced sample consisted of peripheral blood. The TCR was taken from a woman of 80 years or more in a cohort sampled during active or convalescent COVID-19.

The sequenced DNA is TGTGCCAGCAGTTTATCGACGGGAGTCTACGAGCAGTACTTC. It encodes CASSLSTGVYEQYF. This chain joins TRBV27 to TRBJ2-7, with a weak D call of TRBD2 (6 bases match). The germline V gene (reference sequence) specifies MNHEY as CDR1 and SMNVEV as CDR2. Deletion took 0 bases off V and 3 bases off J, with a span of 9 bases between the germline ends. The CDR3 spans 14 residues, from the cysteine through the phenylalanine. Only the CDR3 DNA is retained, 42 bases long and in frame from the first base.